This is a list of T cell receptor beta chains from one sample in a study of brain T cells in children with intractable seizures. Profiled with immunoSEQ multiplex PCR; TCRdb holds only in-frame clones, not every one. The repertoire holds approximately 330,000 clones, over 90% seen once, with around 6% in the top ten. This specimen consisted of peripheral blood, obtained 4 to 5 months after surgery. The source is a boy younger than two with tuberous sclerosis and intractable seizures. The conserved cysteine and the conserved F or W are not part of the CDR3 here. Size values are once, few and many counts, or a class for expanded clones, and some rows have none.

clone_size | j_call | v_call | cdr3_aa
NA | TRBJ2-2 | TRBV27 | ASSLKGGPGELF
NA | TRBJ1-5 | TRBV27 | ASSFGTGDQPQH
NA | TRBJ2-2 | TRBV29-1 | SVGYRQGVNTGELF
NA | TRBJ1-1 | TRBV6-1 | ASSDKNTEAF
once | TRBJ1-2 | TRBV2 | ASEGGSIRSYGYT
NA | TRBJ2-7 | TRBV7-9 | ASSSGLASWGQY
NA | TRBJ2-7 | TRBV9 | ASSVGRGPSYEQY
once | TRBJ1-1 | TRBV11-3 | ASSTPWPPTNTEAF
NA | TRBJ1-1 | TRBV5-6 | ASSLGGLPVTTEAF
NA | TRBJ1-2 | TRBV7-2 | ASAWVAGIYGYT
NA | TRBJ2-7 | TRBV7-2 | ASSLIAGVPHEQY